Shown below are 31 T cell receptor beta chains from a single sample sequenced in a study of T-cell reconstitution after alpha-beta-depleted transplantation in children. As it was prepared, the TCRbeta library received unique molecular identifiers. MiXCR was run by TCRdb on the PCR reads, yielding one entry per CDR3 protein. The sample includes fewer than 550,000 distinct CDR3 sequences, 16% of them seen just once. Sequencing was performed on PBMCs, mostly from graft donor cells, taken 360 days after TCRalphabeta/CD19-depleted stem cell transplant. These receptors came from a boy under three years old who had a stem cell transplant for Wiskott-Aldrich syndrome, so the T cells may come from the graft donor.

In this sample, this clonotype turned up once. The chain recombines TRBV15 with TRBJ2-1; D is undetermined. CDR3 size: 15 residues. The germline V and J ends were trimmed by 0 bases and 6 bases, with 12 bases remaining between them. The germline V gene encodes CDR1 LNHNV and CDR2 YYDKDF (reference sequence). CDR3 coding DNA: TGTGCCACCAGCAGAGAGGGAAGGGCCCCCAATGAGCAGTTCTTC. Translated: CATSREGRAPNEQFF.

This chain connects TRBV24-1 to TRBJ2-7, with D unresolved. V dropped 4 bases and J dropped 4 bases, with 10 bases sitting between them. From germline, CDR1 is KGHDR and CDR2 SFDVKD. The CDR3 sequence is 13 residues long. The DNA for the CDR3 is TGTGCCACCAGTGACCCGAGCAGATACGAGCAGTACTTC. It is translated as CATSDPSRYEQYF.

The chain has TRBV5-6 and TRBJ2-1; 9 bases line up with TRBD2. Germline lookup yields CDR1 SGHDT and CDR2 YYEEEE. Trimming cost V 3 bases and J 3 bases; bases outside gene matches: 7. CDR3 length equals 16 residues. The CDR3 here is CASSSWGRGGYNEQFF. The DNA of the CDR3 is TGTGCCAGCAGCTCATGGGGGCGGGGGGGCTACAATGAGCAGTTCTTC.

Only a few counts were recorded for this clonotype. The chain joins TRBV5-1 to TRBJ2-1, with D tentatively TRBD2 (6 bases). Trimming took 1 base from V and 5 from J, leaving 31 bases between them. Germline V CDR1 and CDR2: SGHRS, YFSETQ. CDR3 length equals 21 residues. This CDR3 reads CASSLYAWRGLAGSNNNEQFF. The CDR3 DNA reads as TGCGCCAGCAGCTTGTATGCGTGGAGGGGCTTGGCGGGCTCCAACAACAATGAGCAGTTCTTC.

A few counts support this clonotype. This chain uses TRBV9 with TRBJ2-1; possibly TRBD2 for D (6 bases). The V gene's germline CDR1 is SGDLS and CDR2 YYNGEE. Between the trimmed V and J ends, which lost 0 bases and 7 bases, there was a span of 14 bases. The CDR3 totals 15 residues. The CDR3 is CASSVVGGGLNEQFF. Written as DNA, the CDR3 is TGTGCCAGCAGCGTAGTCGGGGGAGGATTGAATGAGCAGTTCTTC.

This clonotype has more than one count but fewer than ten. The rearrangement uses TRBV6-2 or TRBV6-3 and TRBJ2-4; D is unclear. This CDR3 comprises 15 residues. V gave up 0 bases and J gave up 0 bases, with 6 bases separating them. Germline V lookup: CDR1 MNHEY, CDR2 SVGEGT. The CDR3 sequence is CASSYSAVAKNIQYF. The CDR3 bases are TGTGCCAGCAGTTACTCGGCGGTAGCCAAAAACATTCAGTACTTC.

This clonotype was detected only a few times. The chain carries TRBV24-1 and TRBJ2-7; D not resolved. The CDR3 sequence is 13 residues long. Trimming shortened V by 8 bases and J by 0 bases, and 10 bases separated the two germline ends. CDR1 and CDR2 (germline): KGHDR, SFDVKD. DNA of the CDR3: TGTGCCACCATCCGACGGAGCTCCTACGAGCAGTACTTC. As protein: CATIRRSSYEQYF.

This clonotype was seen only a few times. J is TRBJ2-4 and V is TRBV10-2, with D tentatively TRBD2 (5 bases). Trimming removed 2 bases at V and 0 bases at J, with 5 bases between. Germline CDR1 and CDR2: WSHSY and SAAADI. The CDR3 is made up of 14 amino acids. The CDR3 region has the DNA TGCGCCAGCAGTGAGGGGAGAGCCAAAAACATTCAGTACTTC. Amino acid sequence: CASSEGRAKNIQYF.

The V gene is TRBV20-1, the J gene TRBJ2-1; D unresolved. Germline V lookup: CDR1 DFQATT, CDR2 SNEGSKA (reference sequence). Trimming shortened V by 7 bases and J by 7 bases, and 17 bases separated the two germline ends. The CDR3 is 13 residues long. Here the CDR3 DNA reads TGCAGTGGTTGCCGCTTAGGACCTAATGAGCAGTTCTTC. It translates to CSGCRLGPNEQFF.

This clonotype showed up just a few times. The chain combines TRBV11-2 with TRBJ1-2; 7 bases match TRBD1. Trimming cost V 3 bases and J 6 bases; bases outside gene matches: 7. This CDR3 is built from 14 residues. CDR1 and CDR2 (germline): SGHAT, FQNNGV. Here the CDR3 DNA reads TGTGCCAGCAGCTTCCTCCGACAGGGTGATGGCTACACCTTC. Its translation is CASSFLRQGDGYTF.

This clonotype was detected only a few times. V gene TRBV4-1 combines with J gene TRBJ2-1; 7 bases line up with TRBD2. CDR1 MGHRA and CDR2 YSYEKL come from the germline V gene. The ends lost 4 bases at V and 5 bases at J; junction bases unmatched: 8. The CDR3 extends over 15 amino acids. The CDR3 DNA reads as TGCGCCAGCAGCCTCCGACTAGCCCGTAACAATGAGCAGTTCTTC. Residues: CASSLRLARNNEQFF.

The J gene is TRBJ2-4, the V gene TRBV6-1; D ambiguous. V was cut by 5 bases and J by 0 bases, with 14 bases left in between. The CDR3 is 16 residues long. Per the germline V gene, CDR1 is MNHNS and CDR2 is SASEGT. This CDR3 reads CASSPDGILAKNIQYF. CDR3 sequence (DNA): TGTGCCAGCAGTCCCGACGGAATACTAGCCAAAAACATTCAGTACTTC.

V and J are TRBV4-3 and TRBJ1-1; 9 bases are a match to TRBD1. Trimming took 0 bases from V and 2 from J; bases not matched to a gene: 10. This CDR3 is built from 18 residues. The V gene's germline CDR1 is LGHNA and CDR2 YSLEER. The CDR3 here is CASSQDISWTGENTEAFF. In DNA form, the CDR3 reads TGCGCCAGCAGCCAAGACATAAGTTGGACAGGGGAAAACACTGAAGCTTTCTTT.

J is TRBJ2-2 and V is TRBV18; D gene uncertain. Germline V CDR1 and CDR2: KGHSH, LQKENI. Between the trimmed V and J ends, which lost 0 bases and 3 bases, there was a span of 14 bases. The length of the CDR3 is 17 residues. CDR3 DNA: TGTGCCAGCTCACCACCGGGCCGAGGAAGGGACACCGGGGAGCTGTTTTTT. Translation: CASSPPGRGRDTGELFF.

This clonotype has ten or more counts. This chain uses TRBV20-1 with TRBJ2-7, with D tentatively TRBD1 (5 bases). The CDR3 spans 17 residues. V lost 1 base to trimming and J lost 4 bases, with 23 bases between them. The germline V gene encodes CDR1 DFQATT and CDR2 SNEGSKA (reference sequence). The CDR3 loop reads CSARVGAEPLSVYEQYF. CDR3 coding DNA: TGCAGTGCTAGAGTAGGGGCAGAGCCCCTGTCCGTTTACGAGCAGTACTTC.

The chain couples TRBV5-5 to TRBJ2-1; D uncertain. Deletions cut 3 bases from V and 1 base from J, with 11 bases between. CDR1 is SGHKS, CDR2 YYEKEE, per germline (reference sequence). This CDR3 contains 15 residues. In DNA form, the CDR3 reads TGTGCCAGCAGCTCTCGAGGAAGGTCCTACAATGAGCAGTTCTTC. Translation gives CASSSRGRSYNEQFF. The full variable domain, completed using reference TRBV5-5 and TRBJ2-1, is DAGVTQSPTHLIKTRGQQVTLRCSPISGHKSVSWYQQVLGQGPQFIFQYYEKEERGRGNFPDRFSARQFPNYSSELNVNALLLGDSALYLCASSSRGRSYNEQFFGPGTRLTVL.

This clonotype has a handful of counts. The chain carries TRBV29-1 and TRBJ2-1; D ambiguous. The CDR3 length is 12 residues. With 7 bases removed from V and 0 bases from J, the gap between germline ends came to 7 bases. CDR1 and CDR2 (germline): SQVTM, ANQGSEA. CDR3 region: CSAVVSYNEQFF. The CDR3 DNA reads as TGCAGCGCCGTCGTCTCCTACAATGAGCAGTTCTTC.

This clonotype showed up just a few times. The genes are TRBV5-1 and TRBJ2-7, with 8 bases identical to TRBD1. Trimming cost V 4 bases and J 4 bases; bases outside gene matches: 10. CDR1 and CDR2 (germline): SGHRS, YFSETQ. The CDR3 is 15 amino acids. CDR3 sequence reads: CASSSSPGGQYEQYF. The CDR3 DNA reads TGCGCCAGCAGCAGTTCGCCAGGGGGCCAGTACGAGCAGTACTTC.

The chain is built from TRBV29-1 and TRBJ2-2, with D possibly matching TRBD2 (6 bases). This CDR3 has 14 residues. Germline V gene sequence: CDR1 SQVTM, CDR2 ANQGSEA. V was shortened by 7 bases and J by 8 bases, with 20 bases between the two germline ends. CDR3 DNA sequence: TGCAGCGCCTTTGGGGCAGGGAGCGGGGGGGAGCTGTTTTTT. It encodes CSAFGAGSGGELFF.

The table lists this clonotype with many counts. The CDR3 protein is CSVAGSQGTDTQYF. The CDR3 DNA reads as TGCAGCGTTGCTGGGAGCCAAGGCACAGATACGCAGTATTTT. V usage is TRBV29-1 and J usage is TRBJ2-3, with D possibly matching TRBD2 (5 bases). Germline CDR1 and CDR2: SQVTM and ANQGSEA. The germline V and J ends were trimmed by 4 bases and 1 base, with 12 bases remaining between them. This CDR3 is built from 14 residues.

This clonotype was recorded a few times. The J gene is TRBJ2-1, the V gene TRBV12-3 or TRBV12-4; D gene unclear. The CDR3 has 13 amino acids. Trimming removed 1 base from V and 8 bases from J, with 9 bases in between. CDR3 residues: CASSLGRLYEQFF. The CDR3 bases are TGTGCCAGCAGTTTAGGCCGGCTCTATGAGCAGTTCTTC.

The chain recombines TRBV6-1 with TRBJ2-5; 7 bases match TRBD1. V shed 3 bases and J 2 bases; nucleotides not matched to a gene: 9. The CDR3 length is 16 residues. From germline, CDR1 is MNHNS and CDR2 SASEGT. The CDR3 is CASSDPAPGQQETQYF. The DNA of the CDR3 is TGTGCCAGCAGTGACCCCGCCCCGGGACAGCAAGAGACCCAGTACTTC.

The rearrangement joins TRBV19 to TRBJ2-3, with 7 bases matching TRBD1. This CDR3 has 14 amino acids. The germline gives CDR1 LNHDA, CDR2 SQIVND (reference sequence). The junction had 11 bases not matched to a gene; V was cut back by 5 bases and J by 9 bases. The CDR3, as DNA: TGTGCCAGTAGTTTCCCCAACAGGGGCCGCACGCAGTATTTT. Amino acids: CASSFPNRGRTQYF.

This clonotype was counted a few times. This rearrangement joins TRBV12-3 or TRBV12-4 to TRBJ1-6; 7 nucleotides align to TRBD1. CDR3 length: 15 residues. J was trimmed by 5 bases and V by 0 bases; bases with no gene match: 1. CDR3 in DNA: TGTGCCAGCAGTTTAGCCAGGGGGGATAATTCACCCCTCCACTTT. Its translation: CASSLARGDNSPLHF.

CDR3 residues: CATSRDRTRGKLFF. CDR3 nucleotides: TGTGCCACCAGCAGAGATCGGACAAGGGGGAAACTGTTTTTT. This chain uses TRBV15 with TRBJ1-4, with D perhaps TRBD1 (6 bases). The V end lost 0 bases, the J end lost 11 bases, and 13 bases lay between the germline ends. Germline assignment: CDR1 LNHNV and CDR2 YYDKDF (reference sequence). The CDR3 is 14 residues long. Using reference TRBV15 and TRBJ1-4 for the parts outside the CDR3, the full variable domain is DAMVIQNPRYQVTQFGKPVTLSCSQTLNHNVMYWYQQKSSQAPKLLFHYYDKDFNNEADTPDNFQSRRPNTSFCFLDIRSPGLGDTAMYLCATSRDRTRGKLFFGSGTQLSVL.

The chain joins TRBV5-1 to TRBJ2-7; TRBD1 matches 9 bases. The V and J ends lost 0 bases and 5 bases, in that order; junction bases with no gene match: 12. In germline, CDR1 is SGHRS, CDR2 YFSETQ. CDR3 length: 17 residues. Written as DNA, the CDR3 is TGCGCCAGCAGCTTGGCCCCAGGGGGACAGGGCAAGAACGAGCAGTACTTC. It translates to CASSLAPGGQGKNEQYF.

This clonotype was observed a handful of times. The gene calls are TRBV7-2 and TRBJ2-1, with D possibly matching TRBD2 (6 bases). Germline lookup yields CDR1 SGHTA and CDR2 FQGNSA. The CDR3 is made up of 13 amino acids. V was clipped by 6 bases and J by 9 bases, with 15 bases between them. CDR3: CASSQPLRGEQFF. The CDR3 DNA is TGTGCCAGCAGTCAACCATTGCGGGGTGAGCAGTTCTTC. Variable domain in full (rest from reference TRBV7-2 and TRBJ2-1): GAGVSQSPSNKVTEKGKDVELRCDPISGHTALYWYRQSLGQGLEFLIYFQGNSAPDKSGLPSDRFSAERTGGSVSTLTIQRTQQEDSAVYLCASSQPLRGEQFFGPGTRLTVL.

This clonotype has a handful of counts. The chain is built from TRBV12-3 or TRBV12-4 and TRBJ2-7; TRBD1 matches 9 bases. This CDR3 has 14 residues. The V gene end was trimmed by 6 bases and the J gene end by 2 bases; junction bases not matched to a gene: 5. Here the CDR3 DNA reads TGTGCCAGCAGGGTGGACAGGGGCACCTACGAGCAGTACTTC. Protein: CASRVDRGTYEQYF.

This clonotype has a handful of counts. This chain joins TRBV2 and TRBJ2-7, with 11 positions matching TRBD2. V was pared by 6 bases and J by 4 bases, with 5 bases of the junction left unmatched. The CDR3 runs to 14 residues. Germline CDR1 is SNHLY and CDR2 is FYNNEI. The CDR3 nucleotides are TGTGCCAGCAGACAGACTAGCGGGACATACGAGCAGTACTTC. It is translated as CASRQTSGTYEQYF.

The rearrangement links TRBV29-1 to TRBJ2-5, with TRBD1 as a possible D gene (5 bases). V was pared by 6 bases and J by 5 bases, with 16 bases between. This CDR3 has 13 amino acids. Germline V gene data show CDR1 as SQVTM and CDR2 as ANQGSEA. The CDR3, as DNA: TGCAGCGTGATGACAGCTCGAAGGGAGACCCAGTACTTC. Its protein product is CSVMTARRETQYF.

V usage is TRBV28 and J usage is TRBJ1-5; D gene unclear. Per germline, CDR1 MDHEN and CDR2 SYDVKM. CDR3 size: 14 residues. V was cut by 5 bases and J by 5 bases, with 13 bases left in between. CDR3 in amino acids: CASSPGLTYQPQHF. CDR3 sequence (DNA): TGTGCCAGCAGTCCGGGTCTTACCTATCAGCCCCAGCATTTT.